This T cell receptor beta chain is drawn from a study of blood T cell repertoires in COVID-19. Some clones are missing from TCRdb's copy, which holds only in-frame ones; the method was immunoSEQ multiplex PCR. The sample has tens of thousands of clones, roughly 84% seen once. Per the germline V gene, CDR1 is SNHLY and CDR2 is FYNNEI. The CDR3 is 13 residues long. Trimming removed 4 bases at V and 2 bases at J, with 8 bases between. Sequenced: peripheral blood. This clonotype originated in a human donor in a cohort sampled during active COVID-19. The chain employs TRBV2 and TRBJ2-5; D not certain. The DNA for the CDR3 is TGTGCCAGCAGTGGGTTTACTCAAGAGACCCAGTACTTC. Protein: CASSGFTQETQYF.